Listed here are 9 T cell receptor beta chains from one sample, sequenced in a study of PD-1 blockade in classical Hodgkin lymphoma. After autologous stem cell transplantation all patients relapsed, and prior brentuximab vedotin exposure differed between cohorts. Generated by immunoSEQ multiplex PCR, the TCRdb table keeps only in-frame clones and is missing some. Altogether about 13,000 clones are present, around 80% being singletons, with the ten largest covering 20% to 25%. Here the sequenced sample was peripheral blood mononuclear cells (PBMCs), taken at baseline. Source of these receptors: a human donor with classical Hodgkin lymphoma.

The chain couples TRBV7-9 to TRBJ2-3; unclear D gene. The germline V gene has CDR1 SEHNR and CDR2 FQNEAQ (reference sequence). V lost 8 bases and J lost 0, with 12 bases in between. The CDR3 contains 14 residues. The CDR3: CASVDTHSTDTQYF. The DNA of the CDR3 is TGTGCCAGCGTTGACACCCATAGCACAGATACGCAGTATTTT.

The chain combines TRBV4-2 with TRBJ1-2; tentatively, D is TRBD1 (5 bases). The length of the CDR3 is 16 residues. CDR1 LGHNA and CDR2 YNFKEQ come from the germline V gene. With 0 bases removed from V and 2 bases from J, the gap between germline ends came to 13 bases. CDR3 amino acids: CASSQEGGAKNYGYTF. CDR3 bases: TGTGCCAGCAGCCAAGAGGGAGGGGCCAAAAACTATGGCTACACCTTC.

This clone appeared a single time. The chain recombines TRBV5-1 with TRBJ2-2; 13 bases match TRBD2. From germline, CDR1 is SGHRS and CDR2 YFSETQ. V lost 5 bases, J lost 0 bases, and 25 bases stayed unmatched. CDR3 length: 24 amino acids. The CDR3 nucleotides read TGCGCCAGCAGTAAAAGAGGACTAGAACCGACAGGGGGACTAGCGGGATCGAACACCGGGGAGCTGTTTTTT. As protein: CASSKRGLEPTGGLAGSNTGELFF. The whole variable domain, filled in from reference TRBV5-1 and TRBJ2-2, reads KAGVTQTPRYLIKTRGQQVTLSCSPISGHRSVSWYQQTPGQGLQFLFEYFSETQRNKGNFPGRFSGRQFSNSRSEMNVSTLELGDSALYLCASSKRGLEPTGGLAGSNTGELFFGEGSRLTVL.

This sequence joins TRBV5-5 and TRBJ1-5, with D possibly being TRBD1 (5 bases). The CDR3 extends over 16 amino acids. V lost 0 bases to trimming and J lost 5 bases, with 15 bases between them. Germline V gene sequence: CDR1 SGHKS, CDR2 YYEKEE (reference sequence). The CDR3 protein is CASSLVLDIRHQPQHF. In DNA, the CDR3 is TGTGCCAGCAGCTTGGTCCTGGACATCAGACATCAGCCCCAGCATTTT.

V and J are TRBV7-9 and TRBJ2-3, with a tentative D call TRBD2 (6 bases). Germline lookup yields CDR1 SEHNR and CDR2 FQNEAQ (reference sequence). The CDR3 extends over 13 amino acids. Deletions cut 2 bases from V and 4 bases from J, with 7 bases between. The CDR3 is CASSLSGADTQYF. The CDR3 DNA follows: TGTGCCAGCAGCTTATCGGGGGCAGATACGCAGTATTTT. Variable domain in full (rest from reference TRBV7-9 and TRBJ2-3): DTGVSQNPRHKITKRGQNVTFRCDPISEHNRLYWYRQTLGQGPEFLTYFQNEAQLEKSRLLSDRFSAERPKGSFSTLEIQRTEQGDSAMYLCASSLSGADTQYFGPGTRLTVL.

The rearrangement links TRBV14 to TRBJ2-5; D possibly corresponds to TRBD2 (6 bases). Judging by the DNA end, TRBJ2-7 fits better; the J call may be wrong. Per germline, CDR1 SGHDN and CDR2 FVKESK. The CDR3 is made up of 19 amino acids. Here the CDR3 DNA reads TGTGCCAGCAGCCAATCTTATCTGGGTGGTGCGGGGAAATCCTACGAGCAGTACTTC. Its translation: CASSQSYLGGAGKSYEQYF.

V and J are TRBV27 and TRBJ2-2; 11 nucleotides align to TRBD2. This CDR3 is built from 16 residues. Germline V CDR1 and CDR2: MNHEY, SMNVEV (reference sequence). Losses at the gene ends were 5 bases for V and 1 base for J; bases not matched to a gene: 3. CDR3 DNA sequence: TGTGCCAGCAGTCCTCTAGCGGGGGGGAACACCGGGGAGCTGTTTTTT. It encodes CASSPLAGGNTGELFF.

V gene TRBV18 combines with J gene TRBJ1-6, with TRBD1 as a possible D gene (6 bases). The length of the CDR3 is 20 residues. Between the trimmed V and J ends, which lost 4 bases and 7 bases, there was a span of 29 bases. Germline CDR1 KGHSH, CDR2 LQKENI. The CDR3 here is CASSLLSKLAGPQGNSPLHF. For the CDR3, the DNA is TGTGCCAGCTCACTATTATCCAAGTTGGCGGGCCCCCAGGGGAATTCACCCCTCCACTTT.

CDR3 in DNA: TGTGCCTGGAGTGTACTTGGGGCGTCGGGCGAGCAGTACTTC. This gives the protein CAWSVLGASGEQYF. The chain couples TRBV30 to TRBJ2-7; a possible D gene is TRBD1 (5 bases). V dropped 0 bases and J dropped 6 bases, with 15 bases sitting between them. The CDR3 totals 14 residues. Germline CDR1 reads GTSNPN; CDR2 reads SVGIG (reference sequence).